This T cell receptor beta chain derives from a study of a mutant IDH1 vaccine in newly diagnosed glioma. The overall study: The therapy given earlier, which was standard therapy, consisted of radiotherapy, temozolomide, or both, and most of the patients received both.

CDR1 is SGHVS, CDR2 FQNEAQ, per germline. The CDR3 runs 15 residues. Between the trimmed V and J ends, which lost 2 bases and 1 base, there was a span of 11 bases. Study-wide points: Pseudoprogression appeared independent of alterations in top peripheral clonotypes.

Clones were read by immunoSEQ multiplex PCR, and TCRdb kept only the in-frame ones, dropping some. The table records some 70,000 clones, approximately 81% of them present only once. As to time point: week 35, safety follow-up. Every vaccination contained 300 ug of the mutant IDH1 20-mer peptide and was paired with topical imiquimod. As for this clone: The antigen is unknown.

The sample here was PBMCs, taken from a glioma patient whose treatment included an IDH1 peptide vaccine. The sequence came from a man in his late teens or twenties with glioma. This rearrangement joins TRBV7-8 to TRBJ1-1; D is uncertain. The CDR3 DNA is TGTGCCAGCAGCTTAAATCTCGGGGAGAACACTGAAGCTTTCTTT. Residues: CASSLNLGENTEAFF.